This T cell receptor beta chain is drawn from a study of T cells in Graves' hyperthyroidism and ophthalmopathy. Study in general: Peripheral blood draws took place at initial diagnosis, ahead of any treatment.

What was amplified from RNA transcripts were TCR beta CDR3 regions. The TCR CDR3 was amplified in a first-round RT-PCR using the HTBI primer set. TCRdb reprocessed the multiplex PCR reads via MiXCR and lists one record per CDR3 protein. The data contain about 350,000 distinct CDR3 sequences, roughly 18% of them singletons. Together with thyroid ultrasound, orbital computed tomography, serum thyroxine and TRAb, clinical symptoms were used for diagnoses. Ten or more counts support this clonotype. The antigen is undetermined. CDR3 length: 16 amino acids. Germline-derived CDR1 and CDR2 are SGHRS and YFSETQ. J gave up 3 bases and V 4 bases, and 12 bases lay outside the gene matches. Overall study findings and caveats: A model built on 13 V-J features separated ophthalmopathy from stable hyperthyroidism. It was a median roughly 6.5 months before onset that the model predicted ophthalmopathy.

This TCR was sampled from a middle-aged woman with Graves' ophthalmopathy. The specimen sequenced was blood. The V gene is TRBV5-1, the J gene TRBJ1-1; 7 bases fit TRBD1. The chain's CDR3 is CASSPGTARGHTEAFF. The CDR3 DNA reads TGCGCCAGCAGCCCCGGGACAGCGCGGGGTCACACTGAAGCTTTCTTT.